This section outlines one T cell receptor beta chain sequence together with its context. Its antigen remains unknown. Naivety among CD8 cells was defined by CD45RO negativity and positive CCR7 selection, thereby excluding terminally differentiated effector memory CD45RA+ cells. This sample stems from a study of shared clonotypes between healthy human individuals. General observations from the study: For naive CD4 cells, roughly 5% of clonotypes were shared across four donors.

When replicate PCRs were run on sorted subsets, they used 200 to 250 ng DNA, about 30,000 T cell genomes. The assay was immunoSEQ multiplex PCR, and TCRdb's table has in-frame clones only and misses some. The sample records 450,000 to 700,000 clones, roughly 95% being singletons. The source is a woman aged 25 to 45 in good health. Sequenced: naive CD8+ T cells sorted from blood.

The CDR3, as DNA: TGTGCCAGCAGTCCCTTGTGGGGGGGTCACACTGAAGCTTTCTTT. Residues: CASSPLWGGHTEAFF. The V call is TRBV28, the J call TRBJ1-1; possible D gene TRBD1, 5 bases. Trimming took 5 bases from V and 3 from J, leaving 16 bases between them. Per the germline V gene, CDR1 is MDHEN and CDR2 is SYDVKM. This CDR3 contains 15 residues.